What follows is one T cell receptor beta chain and its context. The sample is drawn from a study of blood T cell repertoires in COVID-19. Produced via immunoSEQ multiplex PCR; TCRdb's table is partial and in-frame only. This sample yields more than 250,000 clones, of which 80% to 85% are seen a single time; approximately 5% belongs to the top ten. The sample taken for sequencing was PBMCs or T cells enriched from blood (not recorded which). This sequence originates from a man aged 35 to 55 who had been exposed to COVID-19.

CDR3 sequence: CASSATGYTEAFF. DNA for the CDR3: TGTGCCAGCAGCGCGACAGGGTACACTGAAGCTTTCTTT. The rearrangement uses TRBV6-5 and TRBJ1-1; TRBD1 agrees at 7 bases. From germline, CDR1 is MNHEY and CDR2 SVGAGI. J was trimmed by 3 bases and V by 6 bases; bases with no gene match: 4. The CDR3 covers 13 residues.